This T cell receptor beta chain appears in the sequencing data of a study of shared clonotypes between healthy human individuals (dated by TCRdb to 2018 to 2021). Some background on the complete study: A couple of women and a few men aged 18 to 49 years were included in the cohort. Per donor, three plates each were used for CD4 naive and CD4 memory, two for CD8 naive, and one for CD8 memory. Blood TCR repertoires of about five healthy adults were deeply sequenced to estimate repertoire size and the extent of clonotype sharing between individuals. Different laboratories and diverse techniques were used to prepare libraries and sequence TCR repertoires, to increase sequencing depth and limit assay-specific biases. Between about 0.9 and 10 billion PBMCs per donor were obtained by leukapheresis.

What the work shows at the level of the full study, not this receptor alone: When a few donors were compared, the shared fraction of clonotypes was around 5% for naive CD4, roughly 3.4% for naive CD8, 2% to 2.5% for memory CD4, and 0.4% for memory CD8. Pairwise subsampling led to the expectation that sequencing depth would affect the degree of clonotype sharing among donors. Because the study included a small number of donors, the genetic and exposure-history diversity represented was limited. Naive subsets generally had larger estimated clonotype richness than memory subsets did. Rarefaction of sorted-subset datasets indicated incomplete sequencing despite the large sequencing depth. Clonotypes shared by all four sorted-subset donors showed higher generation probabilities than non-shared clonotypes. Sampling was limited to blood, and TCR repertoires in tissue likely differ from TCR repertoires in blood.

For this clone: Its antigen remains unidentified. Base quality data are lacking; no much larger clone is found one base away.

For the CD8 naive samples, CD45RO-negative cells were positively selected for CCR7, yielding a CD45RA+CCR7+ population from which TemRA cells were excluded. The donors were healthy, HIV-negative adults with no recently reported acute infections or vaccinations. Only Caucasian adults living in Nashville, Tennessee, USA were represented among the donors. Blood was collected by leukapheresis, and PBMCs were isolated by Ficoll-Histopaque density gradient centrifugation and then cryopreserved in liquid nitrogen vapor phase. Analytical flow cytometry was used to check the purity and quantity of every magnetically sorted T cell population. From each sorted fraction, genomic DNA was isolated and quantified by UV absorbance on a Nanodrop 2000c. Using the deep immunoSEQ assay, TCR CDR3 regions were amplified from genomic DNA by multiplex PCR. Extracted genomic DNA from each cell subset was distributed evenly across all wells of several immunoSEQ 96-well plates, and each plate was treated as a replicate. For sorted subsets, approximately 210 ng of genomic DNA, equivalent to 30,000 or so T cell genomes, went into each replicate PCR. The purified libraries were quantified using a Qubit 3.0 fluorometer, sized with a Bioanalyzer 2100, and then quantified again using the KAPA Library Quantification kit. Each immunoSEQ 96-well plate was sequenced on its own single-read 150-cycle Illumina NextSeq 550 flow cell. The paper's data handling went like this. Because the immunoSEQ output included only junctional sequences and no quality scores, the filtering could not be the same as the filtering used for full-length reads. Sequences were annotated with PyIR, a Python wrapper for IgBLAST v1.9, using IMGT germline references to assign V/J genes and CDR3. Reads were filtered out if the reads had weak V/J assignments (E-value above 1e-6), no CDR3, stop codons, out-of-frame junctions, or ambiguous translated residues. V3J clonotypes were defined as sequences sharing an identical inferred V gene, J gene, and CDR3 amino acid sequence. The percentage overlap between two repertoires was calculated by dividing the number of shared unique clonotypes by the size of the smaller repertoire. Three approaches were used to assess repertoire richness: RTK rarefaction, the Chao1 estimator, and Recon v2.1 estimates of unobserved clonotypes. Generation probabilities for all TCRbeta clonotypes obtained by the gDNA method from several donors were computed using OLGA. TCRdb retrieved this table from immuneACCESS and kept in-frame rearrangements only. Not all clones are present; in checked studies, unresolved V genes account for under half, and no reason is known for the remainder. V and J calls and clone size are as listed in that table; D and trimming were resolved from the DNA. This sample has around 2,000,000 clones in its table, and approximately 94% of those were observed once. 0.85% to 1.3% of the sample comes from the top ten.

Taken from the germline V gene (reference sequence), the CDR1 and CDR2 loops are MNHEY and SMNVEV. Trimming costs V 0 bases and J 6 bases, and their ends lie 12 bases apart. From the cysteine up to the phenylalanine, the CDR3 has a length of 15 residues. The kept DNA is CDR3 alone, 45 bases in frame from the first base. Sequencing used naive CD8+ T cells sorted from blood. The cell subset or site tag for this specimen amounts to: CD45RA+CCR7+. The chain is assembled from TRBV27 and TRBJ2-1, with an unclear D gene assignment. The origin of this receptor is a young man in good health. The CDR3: CASSLSSMERNEQFF. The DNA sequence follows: TGTGCCAGCAGTTTATCGTCGATGGAGCGCAATGAGCAGTTCTTC.